Below, 20 T cell receptor beta chains from the same sample are listed, as sequenced in a study of blood T cell repertoires in COVID-19. TCRdb's table, derived via immunoSEQ multiplex PCR, lists solely in-frame clones and lacks some. The data show roughly 180,000 clones, roughly 81% seen once. The sequencing input was peripheral blood. The receptors derive from a woman older than 75 with COVID-19, enrolled during active disease.

This chain links TRBV6-9 with TRBJ2-1; 9 nucleotides line up with TRBD1. The CDR3 is 19 residues long. V gave up 8 bases and J gave up 3 bases; unmatched junction bases: 20. Germline V gene sequence: CDR1 MNHGY, CDR2 SVAAGI. CDR3 residues: CASVLPESTGGIFYNEQFF. The CDR3 coding sequence is TGTGCCAGCGTCTTACCCGAGTCAACAGGGGGCATTTTCTACAATGAGCAGTTCTTC.

This clone has more than one count but fewer than ten. This chain uses TRBV30 with TRBJ1-4; TRBD1 agrees at 7 bases. Germline assignment: CDR1 GTSNPN and CDR2 SVGIG (reference sequence). The length of the CDR3 is 16 residues. Germline trimming cut 2 bases from V and 3 bases from J; bases unmatched to any gene: 9. The CDR3, as DNA: TGTGCCTGGAGTTCGCAGGGGGTGACAGCTAATGAAAAACTGTTTTTT. It yields the protein CAWSSQGVTANEKLFF.

This chain links TRBV5-1 with TRBJ2-1, with 8 positions matching TRBD1. V was clipped by 0 bases and J by 4 bases; unmatched bases: 0. Germline-derived CDR1 and CDR2 are SGHRS and YFSETQ. The CDR3 sequence is 14 residues long. CDR3 amino acids: CASSLGQGYNEQFF. CDR3 DNA sequence: TGCGCCAGCAGCTTGGGACAGGGGTACAATGAGCAGTTCTTC.

The sample holds one count of this clone. The chain joins TRBV9 to TRBJ2-5; D possibly corresponds to TRBD1 (5 bases). Deletions cut 4 bases from V and 2 bases from J, with 21 bases between. The germline V gene encodes CDR1 SGDLS and CDR2 YYNGEE. CDR3 size: 17 residues. CDR3 DNA: TGTGCCAGCAGCCCGGGTCCAGGGTTCCTCATACAAGAGACCCAGTACTTC. It specifies CASSPGPGFLIQETQYF.

V gene TRBV4-1 combines with J gene TRBJ2-5; 7 nucleotides align to TRBD1. This CDR3 has 15 amino acids. The germline gives CDR1 MGHRA, CDR2 YSYEKL. V dropped 1 base and J dropped 5; count of bases not matched to a gene: 7. CDR3 coding DNA: TGCGCCAGCAGCCAAGTGACAGGGTTGGGGGAGACCCAGTACTTC. Translating gives CASSQVTGLGETQYF.

The chain recombines TRBV7-3 with TRBJ2-2, with D maybe TRBD1 (6 bases). Germline loops: CDR1 SGHTA, CDR2 FQGTGA. Trimming cost V 5 bases and J 4 bases, with 14 bases left between them. The CDR3 runs to 15 residues. The CDR3 spells CASSPQGVGTGELFF. The CDR3 DNA sequence: TGTGCCAGCAGCCCACAGGGTGTAGGCACCGGGGAGCTGTTTTTT.

The chain links TRBV7-2 to TRBJ2-3; no clear D. The V end was cut by 1 base, the J end by 3 bases, with 11 bases between. The V gene's germline CDR1 is SGHTA and CDR2 FQGNSA. The CDR3 sequence is 15 residues long. CDR3 loop: CASSLGAPRTDTQYF. CDR3 DNA sequence: TGTGCCAGCAGCTTAGGTGCCCCCCGGACAGATACGCAGTATTTT.

This chain connects TRBV4-1 to TRBJ2-7, with D perhaps matching TRBD2 (6 bases). CDR3 size: 14 residues. The V and J ends lost 3 bases and 3 bases respectively, with 12 bases between them. Germline CDR1 MGHRA, CDR2 YSYEKL. CDR3 nucleotide sequence: TGCGCCAGCAGCCATCCGGGACTCTACTACGAGCAGTACTTC. Translation: CASSHPGLYYEQYF.

The rearrangement joins TRBV28 to TRBJ1-5; D not resolved. There are 13 residues in the CDR3. The ends were cut back, 5 bases at V and 0 bases at J, with 5 bases in the middle. The germline CDR1 and CDR2 sequences are MDHEN and SYDVKM. CDR3 amino acids: CASSAYSNQPQHF. CDR3 nucleotide sequence: TGTGCCAGCAGTGCCTATAGCAATCAGCCCCAGCATTTT.

This sequence joins TRBV19 and TRBJ2-1; a possible D gene is TRBD1 (5 bases). The CDR3 length is 11 residues. Trimming cost V 11 bases and J 4 bases, with 9 bases left between them. CDR1 is LNHDA and CDR2 is SQIVND in the germline V gene (reference sequence). The DNA of the CDR3 is TGTGCCGTAGGGGATTACAATGAGCAGTTCTTC. Translation gives CAVGDYNEQFF. Drawing the rest from reference TRBV19 and TRBJ2-1, the complete variable domain is DGGITQSPKYLFRKEGQNVTLSCEQNLNHDAMYWYRQDPGQGLRLIYYSQIVNDFQKGDIAEGYSVSREKKESFPLTVTSAQKNPTAFYLCAVGDYNEQFFGPGTRLTVL.

The rearrangement joins TRBV3-1 (or the pseudogene TRBV3-2) to TRBJ1-5; no definite D call. This CDR3 comprises 15 residues. CDR1 and CDR2 (germline): LGHDT, YNNKEL (reference sequence). Trimming cost V 7 bases and J 3 bases, with 16 bases left between them. The CDR3 nucleotides are TGTGCCAGCAACTTAACCGGGATAGACAATCAGCCCCAGCATTTT. It is translated as CASNLTGIDNQPQHF.

J is TRBJ2-7 and V is TRBV28, with 13 bases fitting TRBD2. There are 16 residues in the CDR3. With V trimmed by 5 bases and J by 2 bases, 6 bases remained unmatched. CDR1 is MDHEN, CDR2 SYDVKM, per germline. CDR3 in amino acids: CASSPGTSGTAYEQYF. As DNA, the CDR3 is TGTGCCAGCAGTCCGGGGACTAGCGGGACAGCCTACGAGCAGTACTTC.

This chain connects TRBV13 to TRBJ2-1, with a weak D call TRBD2 (6 bases). V shed 9 bases and J shed 1 base, with 16 bases lying between them. CDR3 length: 15 residues. CDR1 and CDR2 from the germline V gene are PRHDT and FYEKMQ (reference sequence). The CDR3 loop reads CASLDGRGSYNEQFF. CDR3 coding DNA: TGTGCCAGTCTGGACGGGCGGGGTTCCTACAATGAGCAGTTCTTC.

This clone was seen once. The chain links TRBV7-3 to TRBJ1-1, with D perhaps matching TRBD1 (5 bases). The CDR3 is made up of 16 amino acids. The V gene lost 5 bases and the J gene lost 0 bases, with 16 bases spanning the gap. Germline CDR1 and CDR2: SGHTA and FQGTGA. The CDR3 loop reads CASSPHTQVLNTEAFF. The CDR3 region has the DNA TGTGCCAGCAGCCCTCACACACAGGTATTGAACACTGAAGCTTTCTTT.

This clone was picked up a small number of times. This chain connects TRBV5-1 to TRBJ2-7; D call uncertain. V lost 1 base to trimming and J lost 4 bases, with 6 bases between them. The CDR3 extends over 12 amino acids. The germline gives CDR1 SGHRS, CDR2 YFSETQ. CDR3 sequence reads: CASSLNGYEQYF. CDR3 sequence (DNA): TGCGCCAGCAGCTTGAACGGTTACGAGCAGTACTTC. The whole variable domain, remainder taken from reference TRBV5-1 and TRBJ2-7, is KAGVTQTPRYLIKTRGQQVTLSCSPISGHRSVSWYQQTPGQGLQFLFEYFSETQRNKGNFPGRFSGRQFSNSRSEMNVSTLELGDSALYLCASSLNGYEQYFGPGTRLTVT.

The V gene is TRBV21-1, the J gene TRBJ1-2. TRBV21-1 is an annotated pseudogene. The CDR3 runs to 15 residues. This CDR3 reads CASSKASGYNYGYTF. In nucleotides, the CDR3 is TGTGCCAGCAGCAAAGCTTCGGGGTATAACTATGGCTACACCTTC.

This rearrangement joins TRBV18 to TRBJ1-6; maybe TRBD1 (6 bases). V was pared by 4 bases and J by 8 bases, with 12 bases between. The CDR3 has 14 amino acids. In germline, CDR1 is KGHSH, CDR2 LQKENI. The CDR3 region has the DNA TGTGCCAGCTCACTAACAGGGTTCGATTCACCCCTCCACTTT. Its protein is CASSLTGFDSPLHF.

CDR3 region: CASSVAEDTEAFF. In nucleotides, the CDR3 is TGTGCCAGCAGTGTAGCCGAGGACACTGAAGCTTTCTTT. The V gene is TRBV2, the J gene TRBJ1-1, with no clear D. Trimming took 4 bases from V and 3 from J, leaving 9 bases between them. CDR1 and CDR2 from the germline V gene are SNHLY and FYNNEI. The length of the CDR3 is 13 residues.

The chain has TRBV11-2 and TRBJ2-7; 8 positions match TRBD2. The CDR3 covers 15 residues. Germline values: CDR1 SGHAT, CDR2 FQNNGV. The junction had 5 bases not matched to a gene; V was cut back by 1 base and J by 3 bases. CDR3 in DNA: TGTGCCAGCAGCTTAGGAGCGGGGGCACACTACGAGCAGTACTTC. Protein product: CASSLGAGAHYEQYF.

This clone has at least ten counts. V gene TRBV28 combines with J gene TRBJ2-2; D is possibly TRBD2 (6 bases). Trimming took 1 base from V and 5 from J, leaving 23 bases between them. CDR1 is MDHEN, CDR2 SYDVKM, per germline. The CDR3 consists of 19 residues. CDR3 protein: CASSLYGFWAGRSTGELFF. As DNA, the CDR3 is TGTGCCAGCAGTTTATATGGGTTCTGGGCAGGGAGGTCAACCGGGGAGCTGTTTTTT.